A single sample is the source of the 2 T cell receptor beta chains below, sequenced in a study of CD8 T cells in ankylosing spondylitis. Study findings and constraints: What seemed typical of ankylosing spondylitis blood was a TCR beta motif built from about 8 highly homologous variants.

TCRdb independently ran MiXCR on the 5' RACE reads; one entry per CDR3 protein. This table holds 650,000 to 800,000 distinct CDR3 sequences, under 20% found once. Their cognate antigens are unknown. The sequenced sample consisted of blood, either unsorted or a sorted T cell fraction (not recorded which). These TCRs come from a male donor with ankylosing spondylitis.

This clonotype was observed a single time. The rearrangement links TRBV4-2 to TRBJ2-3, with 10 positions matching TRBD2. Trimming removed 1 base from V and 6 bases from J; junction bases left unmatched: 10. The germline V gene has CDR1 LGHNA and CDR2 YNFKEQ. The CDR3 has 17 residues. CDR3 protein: CASSQAGLAEVSDTQYF. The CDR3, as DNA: TGTGCCAGCAGCCAAGCAGGACTAGCGGAAGTGTCGGATACGCAGTATTTT.

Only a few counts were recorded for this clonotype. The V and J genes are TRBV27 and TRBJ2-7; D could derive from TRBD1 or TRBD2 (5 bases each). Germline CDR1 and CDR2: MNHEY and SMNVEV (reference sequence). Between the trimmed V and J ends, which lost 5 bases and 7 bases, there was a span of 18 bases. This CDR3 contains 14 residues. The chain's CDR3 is CASSPQGPTTEQYF. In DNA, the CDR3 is TGTGCCAGCAGTCCCCAGGGACCGACCACGGAGCAGTACTTC.